This record looks at one TCR beta chain sequence and its context. Germline V gene data show CDR1 as SGHAT and CDR2 as FQNNGV. This CDR3 contains 15 residues. The junction had 6 bases not matched to a gene; V was cut back by 5 bases and J by 2 bases. Only in-frame clones appear in the TCRdb table, and some are missing; sequencing was by immunoSEQ multiplex PCR. The table includes 65,000 to 85,000 clones, 93% detected once. The sample is drawn from a study of technical replicates of blood from four donors. The sample consisted of T cells isolated from PBMCs. This sequence was found in a human donor in good health. The V and J genes are TRBV11-2 and TRBJ1-5; 7 nucleotides agree with TRBD1. For the CDR3, the DNA is TGTGCCAGCAGCGCACAGGGGAAGGGCAATCAGCCCCAGCATTTT. Its protein is CASSAQGKGNQPQHF.